These 13 T cell receptor beta chains were all obtained from the same sample, sequenced in a study of blood T cell repertoires in COVID-19. TCRdb's copy holds only in-frame clones and misses some; the assay was immunoSEQ multiplex PCR. The data contain 85,000 to 130,000 clones, around 85% of them singletons. Sequencing used PBMCs or T cells enriched from blood (not recorded which). The receptors here all came from a woman between 50 and 59 years old who had recovered from COVID-19.

The rearrangement joins TRBV7-9 to TRBJ2-5; D might be TRBD2 (7 bases). The germline CDR1 and CDR2 sequences are SEHNR and FQNEAQ (reference sequence). This CDR3 has 15 amino acids. V dropped 5 bases and J dropped 4 bases, with 17 bases sitting between them. This chain's CDR3 is CASSRGAGVGETQYF. The CDR3 nucleotides are TGTGCCAGCAGCCGGGGGGCAGGGGTTGGAGAGACCCAGTACTTC.

The genes are TRBV28 and TRBJ2-1; a possible D gene is TRBD2 (6 bases). This CDR3 region has 16 residues. Germline values: CDR1 MDHEN, CDR2 SYDVKM. Trimming took 4 bases from V and 7 from J, leaving 20 bases between them. CDR3 sequence reads: CASSSRAAGIRNEQFF. The CDR3 bases are TGTGCCAGCAGTTCCCGTGCAGCGGGTATAAGGAATGAGCAGTTCTTC.

This chain joins TRBV10-3 and TRBJ2-7, with 8 bases aligning to TRBD2. Germline V gene sequence: CDR1 ENHRY, CDR2 SYGVKD. Trimming took 6 bases from V and 1 from J; bases not matched to a gene: 17. CDR3 length: 18 amino acids. The CDR3 bases are TGTGCCATCAGCCTCCTCGAGCGGGGGAGCTCCCCTTCCTACGAGCAGTACTTC. Protein sequence: CAISLLERGSSPSYEQYF.

The chain joins TRBV18 to TRBJ2-1, with TRBD2 matching 8 bases. Trimming removed 2 bases from V and 6 bases from J; junction bases left unmatched: 6. The CDR3 extends over 15 amino acids. Germline V gene sequence: CDR1 KGHSH, CDR2 LQKENI. CDR3 region: CASSPLTSGGNEQFF. CDR3 DNA: TGTGCCAGCTCACCATTAACTAGCGGAGGCAATGAGCAGTTCTTC.

Worth noting for this clone: One end of the junction fails to match germline, which may point to a read error. The chain has TRBV6-2 or TRBV6-3 and TRBJ2-3, with 10 bases fitting TRBD2. Germline CDR1 MNHEY, CDR2 SVGEGT. CDR3 size: 16 residues. CDR3 in DNA: TGTGCCAGCAGTAACTCAAGACTAGCGGGCGAGAATACGCAGTATTTT. It codes for CASSNSRLAGENTQYF.

The chain is built from TRBV10-2 and TRBJ2-3; a possible D gene is TRBD2 (6 bases). Trimming cost V 5 bases and J 1 base, with 16 bases left between them. CDR3 length equals 16 residues. CDR1 and CDR2 from the germline V gene are WSHSY and SAAADI. CDR3 region: CASSPLGRPRTDTQYF. As DNA, the CDR3 is TGCGCCAGCAGTCCCCTAGGGAGGCCCCGCACAGATACGCAGTATTTT.

The genes are TRBV6-1 and TRBJ1-1; D may be TRBD1 (5 bases). V shed 6 bases and J shed 5 bases, with 13 bases lying between them. CDR1 is MNHNS and CDR2 is SASEGT in the germline V gene. CDR3 length: 13 residues. The CDR3 region has the DNA TGTGCCAGCAGGGCCCCCGCAGGGACTGAAGCTTTCTTT. Its translation is CASRAPAGTEAFF.

The CDR3 spells CASSGIAGGFLNEQFF. The CDR3 DNA reads TGTGCCAGCAGTGGCATAGCGGGAGGGTTTTTGAATGAGCAGTTCTTC. The chain combines TRBV2 with TRBJ2-1; 11 nucleotides line up with TRBD2. The CDR3 runs to 16 residues. Trimming took 4 bases from V and 7 from J; bases not matched to a gene: 9. Germline V gene lookup returns CDR1 SNHLY and CDR2 FYNNEI.

The chain has TRBV6-5 and TRBJ1-1; D is unclear. Germline-derived CDR1 and CDR2 are MNHEY and SVGAGI. The CDR3 is made up of 13 amino acids. The germline V and J ends were trimmed by 6 bases and 0 bases, with 8 bases remaining between them. In DNA, the CDR3 is TGTGCCAGCAGCTCATGGCTGAACACTGAAGCTTTCTTT. Its protein product is CASSSWLNTEAFF.

This chain uses TRBV5-1 with TRBJ2-7; the match to TRBD1 covers 8 bases. V lost 4 bases to trimming and J lost 6 bases; unmatched junction nucleotides: 12. The germline V gene has CDR1 SGHRS and CDR2 YFSETQ. The CDR3 has 15 residues. CDR3 sequence reads: CASSTRGLRGSEQYF. The CDR3 DNA follows: TGCGCCAGCAGCACCAGGGGGCTACGGGGTAGCGAGCAGTACTTC. Variable domain in full (rest from reference TRBV5-1 and TRBJ2-7): KAGVTQTPRYLIKTRGQQVTLSCSPISGHRSVSWYQQTPGQGLQFLFEYFSETQRNKGNFPGRFSGRQFSNSRSEMNVSTLELGDSALYLCASSTRGLRGSEQYFGPGTRLTVT.

This sequence joins TRBV15 and TRBJ2-1; 8 bases are shared with TRBD2. CDR3 length: 16 residues. The junction had 8 bases not matched to a gene; V was cut back by 0 bases and J by 7 bases. CDR1 and CDR2 (germline): LNHNV, YYDKDF (reference sequence). The CDR3 protein is CATSRDSTGGRNEQFF. The CDR3 DNA reads TGTGCCACCAGCAGAGATTCCACGGGAGGGCGGAATGAGCAGTTCTTC.

The chain recombines TRBV6-1 with TRBJ1-5, with D perhaps matching TRBD1 (5 bases). The germline V gene has CDR1 MNHNS and CDR2 SASEGT. The CDR3 spans 14 residues. V was shortened by 3 bases and J by 6 bases, with 12 bases between the two germline ends. DNA for the CDR3: TGTGCCAGCAGTGAGGGGGGATTCGGTCAGCCCCAGCATTTT. Translated, it gives CASSEGGFGQPQHF.

The chain joins TRBV28 to TRBJ2-5; TRBD1 might be the D (6 bases). CDR3 length: 12 residues. Per germline, CDR1 MDHEN and CDR2 SYDVKM. The CDR3 loop reads CGAGAYQETQYF. DNA for the CDR3: TGTGGGGCAGGGGCGTACCAAGAGACCCAGTACTTC.